The clone carrying this T cell receptor beta chain was counted only a few times. As handled by the study authors: Amplification from reference gene primers served as the basis for estimated nucleated cell counts. TCRdb's copy holds only in-frame clones and misses some; the assay was immunoSEQ multiplex PCR. V, J and clone size are taken as reported in that table, and D and trimming were inferred from the DNA itself. The sample consists of 130,000 or so clones, less than 85% of them appearing once. This sample is drawn from a study of blood T cell repertoires in COVID-19. Looking at the study overall: The United States, Italy and Spain were the sources of the acute and convalescent COVID-19 samples. T cells, B-cell-depleted T cells, or PBMCs supplied cDNA or gDNA.

The V and J ends lost 6 bases and 0 bases, in that order; junction bases with no gene match: 8. Looked up from germline, CDR1 is SQVTM and CDR2 is ANQGSEA. CDR3 length: 16 residues. Source material: peripheral blood. The J gene is TRBJ2-1, the V gene TRBV29-1; 10 nucleotides agree with TRBD2. The sequence was collected from a woman older than 75 with acute or convalescent COVID-19. The CDR3 DNA sequence: TGCAGCGTCGCCGGACTAGCGGTTAGCTCCTACAATGAGCAGTTCTTC. Its protein is CSVAGLAVSSYNEQFF.